This TCR beta chain was obtained from a study of blood T cells in healthy people across ages. General observations from the study: Observed TCR beta diversity per million T cells went down as age went up. This fall followed a roughly linear course with age.

The second PCR ran about 6 to 12 cycles with a sample-barcoded 5' primer and J-beta primers. A template-switch adaptor that had 12 random nucleotides put a tag on each cDNA molecule. TCRdb processed the 5' RACE reads anew with MiXCR; each CDR3 protein has one entry. Altogether under 2 million distinct CDR3 sequences are present, around 36% being singletons, with the ten largest covering about 10%. The donors, aged roughly 6 to 100, were healthy Caucasians from Russia. Donors gave around 9.8 milliliters of peripheral blood apiece. Concerning this clonotype itself: Its specificity is not known.

The CDR3 is made up of 13 amino acids. With 4 bases clipped from V and 3 bases from J, the junction kept 3 bases outside the gene matches. The germline CDR1 and CDR2 sequences are SQVTM and ANQGSEA. The material sequenced was blood. This clonotype originated in a woman aged 25 to 39 in good health. The V call is TRBV29-1, the J call TRBJ1-5; 7 bases match TRBD1. The chain's CDR3 is CSVGQGINQPQHF. The CDR3 nucleotides read TGCAGCGTTGGACAGGGTATCAATCAGCCCCAGCATTTT.